This TCR beta chain was identified during a study of blood T cell repertoires in COVID-19. Overall study: Sites across the United States, Italy and Spain contributed samples from acute and convalescent COVID-19. T cells, B-cell-depleted T cells, or PBMCs provided the cDNA or gDNA that served as material.

From germline, CDR1 is LNHDA and CDR2 SQIVND (reference sequence). The V segment lost 2 bases and the J segment 2 bases; nucleotides outside the gene matches: 5. CDR3 length: 15 residues. In the original analysis: Estimation of nucleated cell counts relied on the amplification of reference gene primers. Produced via immunoSEQ multiplex PCR; TCRdb's table is partial and in-frame only. V and J calls and clone size come straight from that table; D and trimming were deduced from the DNA. The sample shows around 100,000 clones, around 87% of them seen only once. Sequencing input: peripheral blood. This TCR came from a woman in her 30s with acute or convalescent COVID-19. The V gene is TRBV19, the J gene TRBJ1-1; 7 nucleotides match TRBD1. CDR3 coding DNA: TGTGCCAGTAGTATATTTGGGACAGCTAACACTGAAGCTTTCTTT. This codes for CASSIFGTANTEAFF. The full variable domain, completed using reference TRBV19 and TRBJ1-1, is DGGITQSPKYLFRKEGQNVTLSCEQNLNHDAMYWYRQDPGQGLRLIYYSQIVNDFQKGDIAEGYSVSREKKESFPLTVTSAQKNPTAFYLCASSIFGTANTEAFFGQGTRLTVV.